These 5 T cell receptor beta chains were sequenced from one sample in a study of Ad26.COV2.S vaccination and SARS-CoV-2 variants. Treatment meaning: around 19 received Ad26.COV2.S at low or high dose, single or two shots; roughly 5 received placebo; per-sample allocation not given. All samples were drawn on day 63, counting from the first vaccine or placebo injection. Sequencing was performed with immunoSEQ multiplex PCR; in TCRdb, only in-frame clones are kept and a portion is missing. The table has 400,000 to 450,000 clones, around 90% seen once. The specimen was peripheral blood, collected in a trial of Ad26.COV2.S vaccine versus placebo. These receptors came from a person between 18 and 65 years old who received the Ad26.COV2.S COVID-19 vaccine or a placebo.

The V call is TRBV7-8, the J call TRBJ2-5, with 11 bases lining up with TRBD1. Germline V gene data show CDR1 as SGHVS and CDR2 as FQNEAQ. This CDR3 is 16 amino acids long. The ends lost 0 bases at V and 5 bases at J; junction bases unmatched: 5. DNA for the CDR3: TGTGCCAGCAGCTTAGCAGGGACAGGGGGAGGTGAGACCCAGTACTTC. This sequence encodes CASSLAGTGGGETQYF.

The V call is TRBV6-5, the J call TRBJ2-7, with D possibly being TRBD1 (6 bases). CDR3 length: 14 amino acids. The V gene lost 4 bases and the J gene lost 3 bases, with 13 bases spanning the gap. Germline assignment: CDR1 MNHEY and CDR2 SVGAGI. The CDR3 is CASSSRDKHYEQYF. CDR3 DNA sequence: TGTGCCAGCAGTTCCCGGGACAAACACTACGAGCAGTACTTC.

The chain uses TRBV7-2 and TRBJ2-2; D unclear. The CDR3 has 15 residues. V was cut by 2 bases and J by 1 base, with 8 bases left in between. CDR1 and CDR2 (germline): SGHTA, FQGNSA. CDR3 protein: CASSLPSWNTGELFF. CDR3 DNA: TGTGCCAGCAGCTTACCTAGTTGGAACACCGGGGAGCTGTTTTTT.

CDR3 DNA sequence: TGTGCCAGCAGCTTTGGCCCTGGCAATGAGCAGTTCTTC. It yields the protein CASSFGPGNEQFF. The chain joins TRBV7-9 to TRBJ2-1; no definite D call. Trimming left V 3 bases short and J 6 bases short, with 9 bases between. Germline values: CDR1 SEHNR, CDR2 FQNEAQ (reference sequence). CDR3 size: 13 residues.

CDR3 amino acids: CATSYRTGIDEQYF. The CDR3 DNA reads as TGTGCCACCAGCTACCGGACAGGGATCGACGAGCAGTACTTC. The chain recombines TRBV15 with TRBJ2-7; 8 nucleotides align to TRBD1. This CDR3 comprises 14 residues. J was trimmed by 5 bases and V by 5 bases; bases with no gene match: 8. Germline CDR1 is LNHNV and CDR2 is YYDKDF (reference sequence).